One sample yielded the 6 T cell receptor beta chains listed below, sequenced in a study of early T cells in non-severe SARS-CoV-2 infection. One entry per CDR3 protein results from TCRdb running MiXCR on the 5' RACE reads. Among some 53,000 distinct CDR3 sequences listed, approximately 8% were seen once. Sample: whole blood. These TCRs come from an adult who was a healthcare worker with PCR-confirmed SARS-CoV-2 infection or an uninfected control (not recorded which).

Only a few counts were recorded for this clonotype. The chain carries TRBV19 and TRBJ1-2, with a weak D call TRBD1 (5 bases). Per germline, CDR1 LNHDA and CDR2 SQIVND (reference sequence). The length of the CDR3 is 14 residues. V gave up 7 bases and J gave up 4 bases, with 16 bases separating them. The CDR3 DNA reads TGTGCCAGTACCTTACGGGGCGCTGGCTATGGCTACACCTTC. It yields the protein CASTLRGAGYGYTF.

This clonotype is classed as medium-sized. V and J are TRBV7-2 and TRBJ2-3; D is possibly TRBD2 (6 bases). Germline assignment: CDR1 SGHTA and CDR2 FQGNSA. The CDR3 has 14 residues. Trimming pared 5 bases from V and 3 bases from J, leaving 12 bases between. Here the CDR3 DNA reads TGTGCCAGCAGCGTAGGGACTCTAACAGATACGCAGTATTTT. This sequence encodes CASSVGTLTDTQYF.

This clonotype was picked up a small number of times. Germline is not matched at one junction end, which may reflect a read error. CDR3 residues: CVSSLGTGGANTEAFF. The CDR3 DNA reads TGTGTCAGCAGCCTAGGGACAGGGGGCGCGAACACTGAAGCTTTCTTT. The J gene is TRBJ1-1, the V gene TRBV4-2, with 12 positions matching TRBD1. This CDR3 has 16 amino acids. Germline loops: CDR1 LGHNA, CDR2 YNFKEQ.

This clonotype was seen more than once but under ten times. V gene TRBV6-1 combines with J gene TRBJ2-7, with 7 bases lining up with TRBD1. V gave up 6 bases and J gave up 7 bases; unmatched junction bases: 6. This CDR3 region has 12 residues. Germline values: CDR1 MNHNS, CDR2 SASEGT. CDR3: CASRGTGDEQYF. The DNA for the CDR3 is TGTGCCAGCAGGGGAACAGGGGATGAGCAGTACTTC.

This clonotype was observed a handful of times. V is TRBV11-2 and J is TRBJ2-2; D is uncertain. Germline values: CDR1 SGHAT, CDR2 FQNNGV. The ends were cut back, 2 bases at V and 7 bases at J, with 8 bases in the middle. The CDR3 loop spans 13 amino acids. Here the CDR3 reads CASSLSLFGELFF. The CDR3 nucleotides read TGTGCCAGCAGCTTAAGCTTGTTCGGGGAGCTGTTTTTT.

This clonotype appeared a few times. V is TRBV20-1 and J is TRBJ2-3, with D possibly TRBD2 on 7 matching bases. Germline-derived CDR1 and CDR2 are DFQATT and SNEGSKA (reference sequence). V dropped 2 bases and J dropped 5 bases, with 8 bases sitting between them. CDR3 length equals 12 residues. CDR3 coding DNA: TGCAGTGCTAGAAGGGGGGGAGATACGCAGTATTTT. Its protein is CSARRGGDTQYF.